Shown below are 2 T cell receptor beta chains from a single sample sequenced in a study of blood T cells in healthy people across ages. The authors ran a second PCR of about 6 to 12 cycles using a sample-barcoded 5' primer and a J-beta primer mix. TCRdb ran MiXCR on the 5' RACE reads and lists one entry per CDR3 protein. The table has around 800,000 distinct CDR3 sequences, roughly 44% seen once. The sequenced material came from blood. The receptor source for this set is a man between 60 and 75 years old in good health.

Comments on this clonotype: It may be a read error: a sequence one base away is much more abundant. The V call is TRBV29-1, the J call TRBJ2-7; 9 positions match TRBD1. V was clipped by 7 bases and J by 2 bases; unmatched bases: 6. Looked up from germline, CDR1 is SQVTM and CDR2 is ANQGSEA. The CDR3 sequence is 13 residues long. This chain's CDR3 is CSARTGAAYEQYF. CDR3 nucleotide sequence: TGCAGCGCCCGGACAGGGGCCGCCTACGAGCAGTACTTC.

This clonotype was seen ten or more times. The V gene is TRBV20-1, the J gene TRBJ2-1, with a weak D call TRBD1 (6 bases). Germline CDR1 reads DFQATT; CDR2 reads SNEGSKA (reference sequence). Trimming took 6 bases from V and 7 from J, leaving 16 bases between them. The CDR3 sequence is 13 residues long. The CDR3 region is CSAPLTGRNEQFF. CDR3 sequence (DNA): TGCAGTGCCCCCTTGACAGGCCGGAATGAGCAGTTCTTC.